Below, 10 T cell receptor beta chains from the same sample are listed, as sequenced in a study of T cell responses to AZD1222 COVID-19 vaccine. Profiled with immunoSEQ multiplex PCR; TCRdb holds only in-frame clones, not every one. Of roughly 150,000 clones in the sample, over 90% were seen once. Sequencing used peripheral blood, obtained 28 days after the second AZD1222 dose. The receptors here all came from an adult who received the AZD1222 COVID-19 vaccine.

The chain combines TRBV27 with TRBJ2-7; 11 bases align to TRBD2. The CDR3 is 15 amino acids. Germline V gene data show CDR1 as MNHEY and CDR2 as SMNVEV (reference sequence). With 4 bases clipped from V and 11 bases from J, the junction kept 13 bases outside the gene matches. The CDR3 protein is CASSSLASGRNVEYF. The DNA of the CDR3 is TGTGCCAGCAGTTCCCTCGCTAGCGGGAGGAATGTTGAGTACTTC.

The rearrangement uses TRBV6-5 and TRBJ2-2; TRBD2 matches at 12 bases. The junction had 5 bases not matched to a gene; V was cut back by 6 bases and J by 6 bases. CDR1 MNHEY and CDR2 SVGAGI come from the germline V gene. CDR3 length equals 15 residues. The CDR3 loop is CASSALAGGAGELFF. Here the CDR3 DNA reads TGTGCCAGCAGCGCACTAGCGGGAGGAGCCGGGGAGCTGTTTTTT.

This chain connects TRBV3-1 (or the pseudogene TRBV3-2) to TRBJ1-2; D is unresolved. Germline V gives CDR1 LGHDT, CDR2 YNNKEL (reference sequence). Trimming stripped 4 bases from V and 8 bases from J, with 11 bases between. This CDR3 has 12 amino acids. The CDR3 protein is CASSLRELGYTF. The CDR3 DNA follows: TGTGCCAGCAGCCTGCGGGAATTAGGCTACACCTTC.

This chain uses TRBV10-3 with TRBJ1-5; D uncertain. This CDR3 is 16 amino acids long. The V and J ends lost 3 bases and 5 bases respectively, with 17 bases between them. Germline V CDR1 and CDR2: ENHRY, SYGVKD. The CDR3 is CAISDNWAATHQPQHF. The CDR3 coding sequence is TGTGCCATCAGTGATAACTGGGCGGCAACCCATCAGCCCCAGCATTTT.

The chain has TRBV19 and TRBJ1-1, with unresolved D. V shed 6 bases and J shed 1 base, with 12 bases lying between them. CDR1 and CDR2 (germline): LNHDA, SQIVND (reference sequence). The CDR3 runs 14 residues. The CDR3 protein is CASRSAGGNTEAFF. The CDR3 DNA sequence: TGTGCCAGTAGGTCCGCGGGTGGGAACACTGAAGCTTTCTTT.

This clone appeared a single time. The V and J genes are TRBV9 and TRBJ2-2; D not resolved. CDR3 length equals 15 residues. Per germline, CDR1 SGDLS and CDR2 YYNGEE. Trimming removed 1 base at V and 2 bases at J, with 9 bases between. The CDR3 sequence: CASSVNSLNTGELFF. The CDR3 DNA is TGTGCCAGCAGCGTAAACTCTTTAAACACCGGGGAGCTGTTTTTT.

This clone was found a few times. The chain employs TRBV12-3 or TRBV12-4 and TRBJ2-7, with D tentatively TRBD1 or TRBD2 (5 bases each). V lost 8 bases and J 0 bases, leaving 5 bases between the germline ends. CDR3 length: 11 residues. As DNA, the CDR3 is TGTGCCAGCGGGACCTCCTACGAGCAGTACTTC. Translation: CASGTSYEQYF.

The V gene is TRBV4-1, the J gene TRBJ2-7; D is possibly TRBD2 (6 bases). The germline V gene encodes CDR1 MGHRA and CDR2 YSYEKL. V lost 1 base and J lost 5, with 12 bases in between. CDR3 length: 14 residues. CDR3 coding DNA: TGCGCCAGCAGCCAAGCGGGACTCCCAAACGAGCAGTACTTC. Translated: CASSQAGLPNEQYF.

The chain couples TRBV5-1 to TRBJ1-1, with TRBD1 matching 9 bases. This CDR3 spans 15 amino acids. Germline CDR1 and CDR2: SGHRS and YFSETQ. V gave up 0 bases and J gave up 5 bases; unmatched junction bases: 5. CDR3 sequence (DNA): TGCGCCAGCAGCTTGGGGGACAGGGTGGGGACTGAAGCTTTCTTT. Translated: CASSLGDRVGTEAFF. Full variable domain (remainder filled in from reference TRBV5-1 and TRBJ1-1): KAGVTQTPRYLIKTRGQQVTLSCSPISGHRSVSWYQQTPGQGLQFLFEYFSETQRNKGNFPGRFSGRQFSNSRSEMNVSTLELGDSALYLCASSLGDRVGTEAFFGQGTRLTVV.

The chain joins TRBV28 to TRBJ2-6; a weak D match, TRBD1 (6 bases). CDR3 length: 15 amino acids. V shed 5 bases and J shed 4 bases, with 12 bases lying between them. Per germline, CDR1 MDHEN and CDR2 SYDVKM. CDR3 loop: CASSLTGSGANVLTF. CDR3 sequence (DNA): TGTGCCAGCAGTCTCACAGGGTCAGGGGCCAACGTCCTGACTTTC.